A selection of T cell receptor beta chains follows, all from one sample in a study of blood T cell repertoires in COVID-19. The repertoire was sequenced with immunoSEQ multiplex PCR; TCRdb's copy has only in-frame clones and lacks some. The data hold 300,000 or so clones, with 80% to 90% observed a single time. What was sequenced was peripheral blood. The receptors were sampled from a man aged 50 to 60 with active or convalescent COVID-19. Each CDR3 is given with its conserved first and last residue. A D gene is named only where the DNA matches it firmly. Size tells how often a clone was seen (once, few, many) or the class of an expanded clone, and some rows leave it out.

j_call | clone_size | d_call | v_call | cdr3_aa | cdr3_nt
TRBJ2-7 | few | TRBD1 | TRBV2 | CASSNRGTYEQYF | TGTGCCAGTTCAAACAGGGGGACCTACGAGCAGTACTTC
TRBJ1-2 | . | TRBD1 | TRBV29-1 | CSKGGADGYTF | TGCAGCAAAGGGGGCGCGGATGGCTACACCTTC
TRBJ1-4 | . | . | TRBV4-3 | CASSLYQGASELFF | TGCGCCAGCAGCTTATACCAAGGGGCATCAGAACTGTTTTTT
TRBJ2-2 | . | TRBD2 | TRBV24-1 | CATSDSLAGVYTGELFF | TGTGCCACCAGTGACTCTTTAGCGGGAGTTTACACCGGGGAGCTGTTTTTT
TRBJ1-5 | . | TRBD1 | TRBV19 | CASVPWTGDDQPQHF | TGTGCCAGTGTTCCCTGGACAGGGGACGATCAGCCCCAGCATTTT
TRBJ2-6 | . | . | TRBV2 | CASSLQGTGANVLTF | TGTGCCAGCAGTTTACAGGGTACTGGGGCCAACGTCCTGACTTTC
TRBJ2-1 | . | . | TRBV28 | CASSRYNEQFF | TGTGCCAGCAGTCGTTACAATGAGCAGTTCTTC
TRBJ2-7 | . | TRBD2 | TRBV30 | CAWESSGASYEQYF | TGTGCCTGGGAAAGTAGCGGGGCCTCCTACGAGCAGTACTTC
TRBJ1-1 | once | . | TRBV20-1 | CSATGSEAFF | TGCAGTGCTACCGGGTCTGAAGCTTTCTTT
TRBJ1-6 | . | . | TRBV7-2 | CASSLVRVHSPLHF | TGTGCCAGCAGCTTAGTTCGGGTCCACTCACCCCTCCACTTT
TRBJ1-2 | . | . | TRBV14 | CASSQGPGTYGYTF | TGTGCCAGCAGCCAAGGTCCGGGAACCTATGGCTACACCTTC
TRBJ1-2 | . | . | TRBV4-3 | CASSQDLRGIYGYTF | TGCGCCAGCAGCCAAGATCTTAGGGGAATCTATGGCTACACCTTC
TRBJ1-2 | . | TRBD1 | TRBV7-3 | CASSLTGTGRGYGYTF | TGTGCCAGCAGCTTAACGGGGACAGGGAGGGGATATGGCTACACCTTC
TRBJ2-1 | . | . | TRBV5-6 | CASSPGTKSVYNEQFF | TGTGCCAGCAGCCCTGGGACAAAGAGCGTCTACAATGAGCAGTTCTTC
TRBJ2-5 | . | TRBD1 | TRBV3-1/TRBV3-2 | CASSHWGLGQGTETQYF | TGTGCCAGCAGCCACTGGGGTTTGGGACAGGGGACTGAGACCCAGTACTTC
TRBJ1-6 | few | . | TRBV7-9 | CASANWRSPLHF | TGTGCCAGCGCAAATTGGAGGTCACCCCTCCACTTT
TRBJ1-2 | few | . | TRBV19 | CASSIDRNYGYTF | TGTGCCAGTAGTATAGACAGGAACTATGGCTACACCTTC
TRBJ1-5 | . | . | TRBV30 | CAWSWGGEGNQPQHF | TGTGCCTGGAGTTGGGGGGGCGAGGGCAATCAGCCCCAGCATTTT
TRBJ1-5 | . | TRBD1 | TRBV28 | CASSSPYQGAPQPQHF | TGTGCCAGCAGTTCGCCTTATCAGGGGGCGCCTCAGCCCCAGCATTTT
TRBJ2-2 | . | . | TRBV7-2 | CASRPGEVSTGELFF | TGTGCCAGCAGGCCCGGGGAGGTGAGCACCGGGGAGCTGTTTTTT
TRBJ1-3 | . | . | TRBV19 | CASSTDSYSGNTIYF | TGTGCCAGTAGTACCGACAGCTACTCTGGAAACACCATATATTTT
TRBJ1-2 | . | TRBD1 | TRBV5-1 | CASSLDNRDSYGYTF | TGCGCCAGCAGCTTGGATAACCGGGACAGCTATGGCTACACCTTC
TRBJ2-1 | . | . | TRBV7-9 | CASRRGGPYNEQFF | TGTGCCAGCCGAAGGGGGGGCCCCTACAATGAGCAGTTCTTC
TRBJ1-3 | . | . | TRBV5-1 | CASSLVASYSGNTIYF | TGCGCCAGCAGCTTGGTAGCATCCTACTCTGGAAACACCATATATTTT
TRBJ1-6 | . | . | TRBV24-1 | CATSEGQLGLNSPLHF | TGTGCCACCTCGGAAGGTCAACTAGGCTTAAATTCACCCCTCCACTTT
TRBJ1-1 | . | . | TRBV6-4 | CASSDSGGKAFF | TGTGCCAGCAGTGACTCGGGGGGTAAAGCTTTCTTT
TRBJ2-7 | . | . | TRBV14 | CASSLRDTQSYEQYF | TGTGCCAGCAGCCTTCGAGACACTCAGTCCTACGAGCAGTACTTC
TRBJ2-6 | once | . | TRBV28 | CASSVVGRAGANVLTF | TGTGCCAGCAGTGTCGTGGGCAGAGCTGGGGCCAACGTCCTGACTTTC